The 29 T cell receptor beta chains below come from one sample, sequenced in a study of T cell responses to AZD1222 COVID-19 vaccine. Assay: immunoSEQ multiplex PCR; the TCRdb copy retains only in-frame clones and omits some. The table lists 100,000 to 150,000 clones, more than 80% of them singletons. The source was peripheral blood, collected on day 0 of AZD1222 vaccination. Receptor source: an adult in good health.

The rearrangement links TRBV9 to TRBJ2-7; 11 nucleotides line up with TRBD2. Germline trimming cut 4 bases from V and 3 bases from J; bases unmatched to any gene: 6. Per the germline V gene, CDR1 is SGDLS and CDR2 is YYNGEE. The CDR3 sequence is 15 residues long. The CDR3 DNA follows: TGTGCCAGCAGCTCGCGACTAGCGGGAATCTACGAGCAGTACTTC. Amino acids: CASSSRLAGIYEQYF. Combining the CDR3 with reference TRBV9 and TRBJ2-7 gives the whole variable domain DSGVTQTPKHLITATGQRVTLRCSPRSGDLSVYWYQQSLDQGLQFLIQYYNGEERAKGNILERFSAQQFPDLHSELNLSSLELGDSALYFCASSSRLAGIYEQYFGPGTRLTVT.

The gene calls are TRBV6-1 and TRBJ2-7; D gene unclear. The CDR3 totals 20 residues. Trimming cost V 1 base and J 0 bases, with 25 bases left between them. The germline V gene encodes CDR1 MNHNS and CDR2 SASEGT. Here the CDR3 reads CASSEDTMETFVMGSYEQYF. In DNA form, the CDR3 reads TGTGCCAGCAGTGAAGACACCATGGAGACTTTTGTGATGGGCTCCTACGAGCAGTACTTC.

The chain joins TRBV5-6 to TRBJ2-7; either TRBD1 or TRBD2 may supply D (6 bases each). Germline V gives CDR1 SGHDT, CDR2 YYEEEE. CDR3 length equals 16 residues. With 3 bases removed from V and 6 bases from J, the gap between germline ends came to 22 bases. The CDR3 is CASSWVAGTTLGEQYF. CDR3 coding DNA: TGTGCCAGCAGCTGGGTTGCGGGGACAACGCTAGGCGAGCAGTACTTC.

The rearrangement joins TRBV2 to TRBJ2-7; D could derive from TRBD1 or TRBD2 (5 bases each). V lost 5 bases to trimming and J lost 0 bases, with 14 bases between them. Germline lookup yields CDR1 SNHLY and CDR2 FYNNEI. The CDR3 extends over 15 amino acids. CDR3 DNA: TGTGCCAGCAGTCTAGCCCGGGACCACTCCTACGAGCAGTACTTC. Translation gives CASSLARDHSYEQYF.

The CDR3 is CASSSGGWQPQHF. DNA for the CDR3: TGTGCCAGCAGCTCAGGGGGCTGGCAGCCCCAGCATTTT. The chain links TRBV6-5 to TRBJ1-5; 8 bases agree with TRBD1. There are 13 residues in the CDR3. The junction had 5 bases not matched to a gene; V was cut back by 6 bases and J by 7 bases. Germline assignment: CDR1 MNHEY and CDR2 SVGAGI.

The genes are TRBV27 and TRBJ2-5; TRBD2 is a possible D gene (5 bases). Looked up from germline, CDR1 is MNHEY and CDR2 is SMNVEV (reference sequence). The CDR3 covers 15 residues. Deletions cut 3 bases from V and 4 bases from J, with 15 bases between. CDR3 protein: CASSLSGPSPETQYF. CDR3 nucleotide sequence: TGTGCCAGCAGTTTGAGCGGCCCATCCCCAGAGACCCAGTACTTC.

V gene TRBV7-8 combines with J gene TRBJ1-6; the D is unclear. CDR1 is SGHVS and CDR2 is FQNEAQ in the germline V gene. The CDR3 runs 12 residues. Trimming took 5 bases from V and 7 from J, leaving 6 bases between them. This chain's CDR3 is CASSPANSPLHF. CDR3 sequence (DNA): TGTGCCAGCAGCCCAGCAAATTCACCCCTCCACTTT.

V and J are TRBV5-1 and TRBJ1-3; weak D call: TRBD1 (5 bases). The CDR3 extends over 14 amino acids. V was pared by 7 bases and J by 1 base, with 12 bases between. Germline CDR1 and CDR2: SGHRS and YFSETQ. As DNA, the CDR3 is TGCGCCAGCTCGGGGCTTACGTCTGGAAACACCATATATTTT. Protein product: CASSGLTSGNTIYF.

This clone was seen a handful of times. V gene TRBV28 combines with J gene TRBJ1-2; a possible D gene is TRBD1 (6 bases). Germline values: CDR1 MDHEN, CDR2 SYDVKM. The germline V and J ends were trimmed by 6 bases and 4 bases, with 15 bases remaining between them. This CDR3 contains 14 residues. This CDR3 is CASRNRVRPYGYTF. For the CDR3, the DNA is TGTGCCAGCAGAAACAGGGTTAGGCCCTATGGCTACACCTTC.

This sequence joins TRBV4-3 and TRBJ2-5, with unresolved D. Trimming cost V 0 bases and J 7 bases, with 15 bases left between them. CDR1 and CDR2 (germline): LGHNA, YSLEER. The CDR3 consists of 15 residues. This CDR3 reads CASSQDSDPTRTQYF. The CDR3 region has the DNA TGCGCCAGCAGCCAAGATAGTGACCCCACCAGGACCCAGTACTTC.

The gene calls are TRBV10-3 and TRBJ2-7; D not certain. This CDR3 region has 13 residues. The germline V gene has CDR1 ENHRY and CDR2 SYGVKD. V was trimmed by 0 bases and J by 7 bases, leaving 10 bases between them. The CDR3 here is CAISESSLIEQYF. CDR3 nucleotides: TGTGCCATCAGTGAGTCCAGTCTCATAGAGCAGTACTTC.

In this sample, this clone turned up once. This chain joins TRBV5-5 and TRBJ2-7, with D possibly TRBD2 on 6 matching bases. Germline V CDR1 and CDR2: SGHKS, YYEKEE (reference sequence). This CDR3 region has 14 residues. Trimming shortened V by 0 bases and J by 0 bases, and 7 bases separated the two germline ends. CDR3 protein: CASSLVGSSYEQYF. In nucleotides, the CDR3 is TGTGCCAGCAGCTTGGTCGGGAGCTCCTACGAGCAGTACTTC.

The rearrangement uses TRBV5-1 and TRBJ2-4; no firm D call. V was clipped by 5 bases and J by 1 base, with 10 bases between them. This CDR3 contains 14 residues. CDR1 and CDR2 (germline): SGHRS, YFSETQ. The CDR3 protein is CASRDVLAKNIQYF. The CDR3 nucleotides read TGCGCCAGCAGGGACGTCCTGGCCAAAAACATTCAGTACTTC.

The chain's CDR3 is CSVWRTFSYEQYF. DNA of the CDR3: TGCAGCGTTTGGCGGACTTTTTCCTACGAGCAGTACTTC. The V and J genes are TRBV29-1 and TRBJ2-7; D perhaps matches TRBD2 (5 bases). Germline-derived CDR1 and CDR2 are SQVTM and ANQGSEA. V lost 5 bases and J 1 base, leaving 12 bases between the germline ends. The CDR3 is 13 residues long.

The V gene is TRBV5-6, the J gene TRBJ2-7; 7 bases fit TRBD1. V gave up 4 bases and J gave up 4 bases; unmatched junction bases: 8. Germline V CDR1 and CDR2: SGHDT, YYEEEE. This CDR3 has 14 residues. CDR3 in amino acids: CASSTGDSPYEQYF. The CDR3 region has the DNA TGTGCCAGCAGCACCGGGGACAGCCCTTACGAGCAGTACTTC.

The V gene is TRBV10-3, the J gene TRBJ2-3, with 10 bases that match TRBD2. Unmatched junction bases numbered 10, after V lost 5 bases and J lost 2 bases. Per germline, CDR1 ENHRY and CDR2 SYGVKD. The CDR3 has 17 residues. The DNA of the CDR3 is TGTGCCATCAGTAAGAGGATAGCGGGAGGTTCCACAGATACGCAGTATTTT. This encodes CAISKRIAGGSTDTQYF.

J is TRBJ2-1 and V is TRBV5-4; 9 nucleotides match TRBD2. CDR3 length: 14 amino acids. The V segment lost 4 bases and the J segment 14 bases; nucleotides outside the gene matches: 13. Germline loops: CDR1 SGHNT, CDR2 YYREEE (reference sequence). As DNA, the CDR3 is TGTGCCAGCAGCCTGGTTTCGGCGGGAGGGGGGGAGTTCTTC. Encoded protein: CASSLVSAGGGEFF.

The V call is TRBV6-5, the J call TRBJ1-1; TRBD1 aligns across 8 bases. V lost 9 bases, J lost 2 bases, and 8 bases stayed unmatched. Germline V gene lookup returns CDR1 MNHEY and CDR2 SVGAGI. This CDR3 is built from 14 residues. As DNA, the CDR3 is TGTGCCAGTGTGCACAGGGGGTTTAACACTGAAGCTTTCTTT. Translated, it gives CASVHRGFNTEAFF.

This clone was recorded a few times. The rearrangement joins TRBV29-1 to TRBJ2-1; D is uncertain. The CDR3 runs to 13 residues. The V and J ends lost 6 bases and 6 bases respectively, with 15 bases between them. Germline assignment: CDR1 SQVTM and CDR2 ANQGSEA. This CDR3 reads CSVDLRNRNEQFF. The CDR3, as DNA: TGCAGCGTCGATCTCAGGAACCGCAATGAGCAGTTCTTC.

The CDR3 spells CASSFDSLSTDTQYF. In nucleotides, the CDR3 is TGTGCCAGCAGCTTCGACAGCCTCAGCACAGATACGCAGTATTTT. V usage is TRBV7-2 and J usage is TRBJ2-3, with D maybe TRBD1 (5 bases). This CDR3 contains 15 residues. Trimming shortened V by 3 bases and J by 0 bases, and 10 bases separated the two germline ends. Germline CDR1 is SGHTA and CDR2 is FQGNSA.

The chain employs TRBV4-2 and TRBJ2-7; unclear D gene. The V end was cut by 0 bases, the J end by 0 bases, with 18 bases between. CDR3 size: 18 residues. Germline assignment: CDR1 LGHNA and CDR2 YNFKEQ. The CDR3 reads CASSQELTTLLSSYEQYF. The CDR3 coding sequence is TGTGCCAGCAGCCAAGAACTGACGACTCTTCTAAGCTCCTACGAGCAGTACTTC.

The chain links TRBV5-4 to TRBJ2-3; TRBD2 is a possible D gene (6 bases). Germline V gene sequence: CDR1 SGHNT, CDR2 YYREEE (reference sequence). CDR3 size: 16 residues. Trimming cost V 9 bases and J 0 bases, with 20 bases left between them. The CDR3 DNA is TGTGCCATGGGCACGGGAGTGACCTCGAGCACAGATACGCAGTATTTT. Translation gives CAMGTGVTSSTDTQYF.

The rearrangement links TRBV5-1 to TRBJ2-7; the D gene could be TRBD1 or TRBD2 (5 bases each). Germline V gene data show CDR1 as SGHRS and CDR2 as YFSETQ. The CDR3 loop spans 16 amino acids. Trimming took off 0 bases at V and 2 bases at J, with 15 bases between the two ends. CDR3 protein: CASSLGGEGPAYEQYF. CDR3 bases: TGCGCCAGCAGCTTGGGAGGGGAAGGTCCAGCCTACGAGCAGTACTTC.

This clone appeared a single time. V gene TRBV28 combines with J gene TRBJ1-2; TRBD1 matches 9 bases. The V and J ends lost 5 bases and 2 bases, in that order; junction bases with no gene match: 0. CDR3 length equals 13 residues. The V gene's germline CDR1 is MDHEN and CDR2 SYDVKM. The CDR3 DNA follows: TGTGCCAGCAGTGGACAGGGGAACTATGGCTACACCTTC. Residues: CASSGQGNYGYTF.

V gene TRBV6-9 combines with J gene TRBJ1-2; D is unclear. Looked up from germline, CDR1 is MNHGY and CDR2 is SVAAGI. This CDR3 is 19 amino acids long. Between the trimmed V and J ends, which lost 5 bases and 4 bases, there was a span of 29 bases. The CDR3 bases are TGTGCCAGCAGTGCGATGCAAGGGCCCAGGCTCAGGACGTGCTATGGCTACACCTTC. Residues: CASSAMQGPRLRTCYGYTF.

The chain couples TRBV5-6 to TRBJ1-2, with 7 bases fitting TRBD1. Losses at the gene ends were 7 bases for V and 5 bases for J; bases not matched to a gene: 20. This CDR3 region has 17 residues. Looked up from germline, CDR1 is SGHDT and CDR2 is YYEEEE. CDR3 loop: CASFGQAKAFFYYGYTF. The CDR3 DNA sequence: TGTGCCAGCTTCGGACAGGCTAAAGCATTTTTTTATTATGGCTACACCTTC.

CDR3 sequence reads: CAIRSWREGQDEQFF. The CDR3 DNA follows: TGTGCCATCAGATCGTGGCGGGAGGGTCAAGATGAGCAGTTCTTC. The chain recombines TRBV10-3 with TRBJ2-1; 9 bases map to TRBD2. The J segment lost 8 bases and the V segment lost 6 bases, leaving 11 bases of the junction unmatched. CDR3 size: 15 residues. Germline CDR1 reads ENHRY; CDR2 reads SYGVKD.

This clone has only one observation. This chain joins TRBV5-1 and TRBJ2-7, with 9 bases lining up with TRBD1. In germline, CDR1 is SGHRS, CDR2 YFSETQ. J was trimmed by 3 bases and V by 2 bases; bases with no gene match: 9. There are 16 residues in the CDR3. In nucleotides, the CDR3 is TGCGCCAGCAGCTTAAGACAGGGGGACCTCCACTACGAGCAGTACTTC. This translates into CASSLRQGDLHYEQYF.

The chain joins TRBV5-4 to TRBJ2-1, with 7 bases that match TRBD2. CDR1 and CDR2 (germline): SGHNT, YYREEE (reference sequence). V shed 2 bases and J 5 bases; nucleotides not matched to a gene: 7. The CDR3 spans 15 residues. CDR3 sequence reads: CASSFGGSLNNEQFF. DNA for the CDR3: TGTGCCAGCAGCTTCGGCGGGAGCCTTAACAATGAGCAGTTCTTC.